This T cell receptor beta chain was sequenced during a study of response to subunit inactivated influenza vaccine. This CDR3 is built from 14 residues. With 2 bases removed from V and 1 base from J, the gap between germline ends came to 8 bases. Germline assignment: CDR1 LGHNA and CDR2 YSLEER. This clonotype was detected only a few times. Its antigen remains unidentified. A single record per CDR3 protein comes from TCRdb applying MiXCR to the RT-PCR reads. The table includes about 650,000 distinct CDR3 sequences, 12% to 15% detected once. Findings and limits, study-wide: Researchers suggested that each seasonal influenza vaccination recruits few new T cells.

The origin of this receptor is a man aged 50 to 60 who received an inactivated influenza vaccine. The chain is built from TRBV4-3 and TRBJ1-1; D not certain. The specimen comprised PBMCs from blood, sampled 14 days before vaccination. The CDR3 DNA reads TGCGCCAGCAGCCAACATCATGCGAACACTGAAGCTTTCTTT. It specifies CASSQHHANTEAFF.